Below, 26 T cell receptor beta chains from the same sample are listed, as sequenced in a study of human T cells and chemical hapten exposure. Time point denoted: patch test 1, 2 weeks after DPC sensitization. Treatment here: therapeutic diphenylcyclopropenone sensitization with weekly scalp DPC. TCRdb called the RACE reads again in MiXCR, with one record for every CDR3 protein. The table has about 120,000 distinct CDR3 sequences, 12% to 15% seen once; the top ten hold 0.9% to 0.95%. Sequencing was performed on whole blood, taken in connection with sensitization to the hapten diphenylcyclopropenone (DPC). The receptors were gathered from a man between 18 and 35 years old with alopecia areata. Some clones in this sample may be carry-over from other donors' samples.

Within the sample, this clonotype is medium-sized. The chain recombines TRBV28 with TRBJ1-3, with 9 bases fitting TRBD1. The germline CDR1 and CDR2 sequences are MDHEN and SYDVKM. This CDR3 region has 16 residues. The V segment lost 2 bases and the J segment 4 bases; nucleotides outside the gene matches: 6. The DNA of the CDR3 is TGTGCCAGCAGTTTAGGGACAGGGATGTACGGAAACACCATATATTTT. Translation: CASSLGTGMYGNTIYF. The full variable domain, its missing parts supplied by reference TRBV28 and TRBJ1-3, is DVKVTQSSRYLVKRTGEKVFLECVQDMDHENMFWYRQDPGLGLRLIYFSYDVKMKEKGDIPEGYSVSREKKERFSLILESASTNQTSMYLCASSLGTGMYGNTIYFGEGSWLTVV.

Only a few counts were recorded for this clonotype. The CDR3 region has the DNA TGTGCCAGCGGAGGAGCGGGGACAGCCAAAAATTCACCCCTCCACTTT. It encodes CASGGAGTAKNSPLHF. This rearrangement joins TRBV27 to TRBJ1-6; TRBD1 matches at 7 bases. The CDR3 has 16 residues. From germline, CDR1 is MNHEY and CDR2 SMNVEV (reference sequence). The trim removed 8 bases at V and 7 bases at J, leaving 14 bases unmatched.

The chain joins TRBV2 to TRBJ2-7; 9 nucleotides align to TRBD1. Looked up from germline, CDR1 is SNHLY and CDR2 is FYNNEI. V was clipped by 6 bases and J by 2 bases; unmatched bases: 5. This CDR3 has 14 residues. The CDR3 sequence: CASSRDRAPYEQYF. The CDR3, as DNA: TGTGCCAGCAGCCGGGACAGGGCCCCCTACGAGCAGTACTTC. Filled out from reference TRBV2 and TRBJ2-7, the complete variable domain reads EPEVTQTPSHQVTQMGQEVILRCVPISNHLYFYWYRQILGQKVEFLVSFYNNEISEKSEIFDDQFSVERPDGSNFTLKIRSTKLEDSAMYFCASSRDRAPYEQYFGPGTRLTVT.

CDR3 DNA sequence: TGTGCCAGCACGAGACTAGCGGGGGGCTCGGGTACGCAGTATTTT. Translation: CASTRLAGGSGTQYF. This chain uses TRBV7-6 with TRBJ2-3; TRBD2 matches 13 bases. Trimming took 7 bases from V and 8 from J; bases not matched to a gene: 9. The germline CDR1 and CDR2 sequences are SGHVS and FNYEAQ. The CDR3 runs 15 residues.

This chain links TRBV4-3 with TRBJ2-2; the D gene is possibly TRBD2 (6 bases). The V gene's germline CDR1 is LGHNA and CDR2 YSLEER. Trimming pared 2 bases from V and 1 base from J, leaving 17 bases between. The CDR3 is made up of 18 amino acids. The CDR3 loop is CASSQQPGLQKNTGELFF. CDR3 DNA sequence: TGCGCCAGCAGCCAACAACCGGGACTCCAAAAGAACACCGGGGAGCTGTTTTTT.

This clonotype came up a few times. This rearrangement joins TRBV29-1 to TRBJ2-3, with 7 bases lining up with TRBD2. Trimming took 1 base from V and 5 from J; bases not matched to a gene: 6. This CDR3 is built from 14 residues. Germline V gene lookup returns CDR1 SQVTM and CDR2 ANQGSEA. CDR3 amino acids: CSVEVLAVRDTQYF. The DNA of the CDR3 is TGCAGCGTTGAAGTCCTAGCGGTCCGAGATACGCAGTATTTT.

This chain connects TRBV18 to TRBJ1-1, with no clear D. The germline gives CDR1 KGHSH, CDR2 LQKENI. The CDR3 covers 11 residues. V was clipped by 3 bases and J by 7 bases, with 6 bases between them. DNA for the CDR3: TGTGCCAGCTCACCGGGGATTGAAGCTTTCTTT. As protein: CASSPGIEAFF.

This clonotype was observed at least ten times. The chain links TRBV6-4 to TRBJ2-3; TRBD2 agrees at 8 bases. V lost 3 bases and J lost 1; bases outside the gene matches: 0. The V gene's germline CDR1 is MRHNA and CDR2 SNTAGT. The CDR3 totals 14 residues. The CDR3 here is CASSERGGTDTQYF. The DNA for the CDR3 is TGTGCCAGCAGTGAGCGGGGGGGCACAGATACGCAGTATTTT.

The CDR3: CASSMGATEKLFF. CDR3 nucleotides: TGTGCCAGCTCAATGGGGGCAACCGAAAAACTGTTTTTT. V gene TRBV18 combines with J gene TRBJ1-4, with D perhaps matching TRBD1 (6 bases). This CDR3 is 13 amino acids long. Looked up from germline, CDR1 is KGHSH and CDR2 is LQKENI. V was cut by 5 bases and J by 8 bases, with 12 bases left in between.

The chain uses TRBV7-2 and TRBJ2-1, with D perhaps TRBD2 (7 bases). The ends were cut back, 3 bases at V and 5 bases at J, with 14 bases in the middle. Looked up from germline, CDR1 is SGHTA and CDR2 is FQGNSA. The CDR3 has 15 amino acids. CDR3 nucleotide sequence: TGTGCCAGCAGCTTTGACGGGGGGCGGAACAATGAGCAGTTCTTC. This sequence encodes CASSFDGGRNNEQFF.

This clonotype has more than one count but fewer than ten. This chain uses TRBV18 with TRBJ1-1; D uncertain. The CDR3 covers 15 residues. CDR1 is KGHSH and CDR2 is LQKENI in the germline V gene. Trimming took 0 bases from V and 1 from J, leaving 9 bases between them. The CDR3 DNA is TGTGCCAGCTCACCACCCATCGGCGGGAACACTGAAGCTTTCTTT. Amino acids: CASSPPIGGNTEAFF.

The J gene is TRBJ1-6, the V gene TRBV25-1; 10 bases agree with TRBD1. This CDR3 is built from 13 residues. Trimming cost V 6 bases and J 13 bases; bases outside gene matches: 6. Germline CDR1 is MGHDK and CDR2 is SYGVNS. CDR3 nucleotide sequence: TGTGCCAGCAGGGGACAGGGGATGAGTCCCCTCCACTTT. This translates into CASRGQGMSPLHF.

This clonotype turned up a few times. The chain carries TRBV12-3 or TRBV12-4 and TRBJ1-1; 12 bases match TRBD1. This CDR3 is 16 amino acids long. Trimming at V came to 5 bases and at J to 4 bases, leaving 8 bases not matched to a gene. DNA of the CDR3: TGTGCCAGCAGTCGGGGGACAGGGGGCGCGAGCACTGAAGCTTTCTTT. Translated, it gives CASSRGTGGASTEAFF.

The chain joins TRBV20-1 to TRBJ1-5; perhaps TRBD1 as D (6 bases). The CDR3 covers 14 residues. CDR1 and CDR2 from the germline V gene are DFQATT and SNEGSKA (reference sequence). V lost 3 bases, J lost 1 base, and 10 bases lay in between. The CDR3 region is CSASQGMSNQPQHF. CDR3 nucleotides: TGCAGTGCTAGTCAGGGGATGAGCAATCAGCCCCAGCATTTT.

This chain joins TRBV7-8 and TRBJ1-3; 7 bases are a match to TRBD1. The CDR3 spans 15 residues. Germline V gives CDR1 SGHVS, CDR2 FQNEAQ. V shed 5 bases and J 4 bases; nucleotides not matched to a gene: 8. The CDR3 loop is CASSPERTGGNTIYF. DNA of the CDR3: TGTGCCAGCAGCCCAGAGAGGACAGGAGGAAACACCATATATTTT.

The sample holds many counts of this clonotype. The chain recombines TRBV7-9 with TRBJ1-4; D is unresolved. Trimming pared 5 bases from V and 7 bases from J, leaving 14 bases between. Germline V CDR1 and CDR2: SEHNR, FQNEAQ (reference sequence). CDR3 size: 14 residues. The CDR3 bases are TGTGCCAGCAGCCTAAAAGGCCCGCGTGAAAAACTGTTTTTT. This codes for CASSLKGPREKLFF.

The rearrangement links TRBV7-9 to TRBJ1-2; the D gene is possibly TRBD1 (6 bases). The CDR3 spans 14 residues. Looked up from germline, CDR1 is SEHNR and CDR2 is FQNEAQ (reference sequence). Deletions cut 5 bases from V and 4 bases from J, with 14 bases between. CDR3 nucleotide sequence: TGTGCCAGCAGCAGAGGACAGTTCGGCTATGGCTACACCTTC. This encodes CASSRGQFGYGYTF.

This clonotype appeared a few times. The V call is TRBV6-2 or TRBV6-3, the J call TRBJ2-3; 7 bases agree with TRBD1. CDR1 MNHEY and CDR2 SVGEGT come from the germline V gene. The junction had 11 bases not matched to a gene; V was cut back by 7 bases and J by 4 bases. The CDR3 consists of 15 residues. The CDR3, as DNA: TGTGCCAGCACCTACCCGACCGACAGGGCAGATACGCAGTATTTT. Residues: CASTYPTDRADTQYF.

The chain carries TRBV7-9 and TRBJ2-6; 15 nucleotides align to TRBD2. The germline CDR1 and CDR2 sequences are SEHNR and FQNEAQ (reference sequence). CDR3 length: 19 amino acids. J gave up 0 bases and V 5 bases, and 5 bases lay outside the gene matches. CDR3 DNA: TGTGCCAGCAGCCTGGGACTAGCGGGGGGCCACTCTGGGGCCAACGTCCTGACTTTC. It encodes CASSLGLAGGHSGANVLTF.

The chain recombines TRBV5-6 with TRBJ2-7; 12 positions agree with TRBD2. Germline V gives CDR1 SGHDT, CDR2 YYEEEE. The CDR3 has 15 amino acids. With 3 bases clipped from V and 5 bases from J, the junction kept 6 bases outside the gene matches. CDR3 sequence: CASSSPLAGGDEQYV. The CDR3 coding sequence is TGTGCCAGCAGCTCGCCACTAGCGGGGGGCGACGAGCAGTACGTC.

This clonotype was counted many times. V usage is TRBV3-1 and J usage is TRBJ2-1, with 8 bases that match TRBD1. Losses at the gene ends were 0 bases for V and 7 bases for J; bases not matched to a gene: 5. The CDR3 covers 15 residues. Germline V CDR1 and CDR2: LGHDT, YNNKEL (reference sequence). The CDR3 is CASSQDTGGRNEQFF. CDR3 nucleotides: TGTGCCAGCAGCCAAGATACAGGGGGTCGGAATGAGCAGTTCTTC.

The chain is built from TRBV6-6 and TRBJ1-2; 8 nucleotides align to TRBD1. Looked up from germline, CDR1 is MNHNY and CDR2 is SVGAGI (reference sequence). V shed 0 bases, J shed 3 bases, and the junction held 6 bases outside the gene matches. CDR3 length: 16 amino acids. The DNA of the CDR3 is TGTGCCAGCAGTTACTCACCAATGACAGGGGACTATGGCTACACCTTC. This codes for CASSYSPMTGDYGYTF.

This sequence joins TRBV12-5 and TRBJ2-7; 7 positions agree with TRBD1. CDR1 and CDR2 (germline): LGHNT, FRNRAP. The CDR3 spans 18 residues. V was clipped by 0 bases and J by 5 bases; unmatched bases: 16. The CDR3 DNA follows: TGTGCTAGTGGTTTGGTACGTTCGTTTTGGGACAGAGGTAACGAGCAGTACGTC. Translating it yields CASGLVRSFWDRGNEQYV.

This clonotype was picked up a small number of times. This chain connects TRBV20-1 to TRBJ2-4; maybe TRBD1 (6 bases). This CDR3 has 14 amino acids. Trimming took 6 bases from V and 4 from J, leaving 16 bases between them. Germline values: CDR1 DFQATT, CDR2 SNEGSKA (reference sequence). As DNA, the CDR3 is TGCAGTGCGACCGATCAGGGACAAAAAAACATTCAGTACTTC. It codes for CSATDQGQKNIQYF.

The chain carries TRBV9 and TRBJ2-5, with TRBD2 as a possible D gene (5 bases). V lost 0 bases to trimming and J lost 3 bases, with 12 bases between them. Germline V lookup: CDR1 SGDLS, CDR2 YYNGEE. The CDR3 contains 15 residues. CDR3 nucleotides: TGTGCCAGCAGCGTAGGAGAGAGGGCTGAAGAGACCCAGTACTTC. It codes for CASSVGERAEETQYF.

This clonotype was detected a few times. CDR3 amino acids: CASSVQTGESTEAFF. For the CDR3, the DNA is TGTGCCAGCAGCGTCCAGACAGGGGAGAGCACTGAAGCTTTCTTT. The chain uses TRBV11-2 and TRBJ1-1, with 8 nucleotides matching TRBD1. Germline loops: CDR1 SGHAT, CDR2 FQNNGV. CDR3 length equals 15 residues. The junction had 9 bases not matched to a gene; V was cut back by 5 bases and J by 4 bases.